Listed below are T cell receptor beta chains from one sample, sequenced in a study of T cell changes during pregnancy in multiple sclerosis. The table came from immunoSEQ multiplex PCR; TCRdb's copy has only in-frame clones and leaves some out. The sample yields around 42,000 clones, roughly nine tenths seen once. The sequenced sample was CD4+ T cells from peripheral blood mononuclear cells, obtained before pregnancy. All receptors derive from a female donor with multiple sclerosis, enrolled in a pregnancy study. Each CDR3 is given without its conserved first and last residue. Part of the rows lack a size; the others show once, few, many or a class for expanded clones.

v_call clone_size cdr3_aa
TRBV7-2 NA ASSQGGRRQPQH
TRBV7-2 NA ASSPSGARTGANVLT
TRBV5-1 NA ASSLDPGSQETQY
TRBV5-1 NA ASSLTGSNEKLF
TRBV9 NA ASSVAGTSGAGEQF
TRBV28 NA ASSLAGDTEAF
TRBV7-8 NA ASSLDRQETQY
TRBV19 few ASSVQGVDTQY
TRBV10-2 NA ASSEFTGGGATKTQY
TRBV6-5 NA ASSENRDGEQY
TRBV7-2 NA ASSPDRSNQPQH
TRBV11-2 once ASSFGGLTEAF
TRBV5-8 NA ASSSLLGNTEAF
TRBV19 NA ASSDRGIHQPQH
TRBV9 NA ASGRGQTNSPLH
TRBV5-4 once ASSLGTGGGLNTGELF
TRBV9 NA ASSAGGEVLGTEAF
TRBV11-2 NA ASSLFLKANEKLF
TRBV19 once ASIAFGPQGKRNTIY
TRBV9 NA ASSVQAGGLGGANVLT
TRBV27 NA ASSREGGELF
TRBV5-4 NA ASSPLGGGYT